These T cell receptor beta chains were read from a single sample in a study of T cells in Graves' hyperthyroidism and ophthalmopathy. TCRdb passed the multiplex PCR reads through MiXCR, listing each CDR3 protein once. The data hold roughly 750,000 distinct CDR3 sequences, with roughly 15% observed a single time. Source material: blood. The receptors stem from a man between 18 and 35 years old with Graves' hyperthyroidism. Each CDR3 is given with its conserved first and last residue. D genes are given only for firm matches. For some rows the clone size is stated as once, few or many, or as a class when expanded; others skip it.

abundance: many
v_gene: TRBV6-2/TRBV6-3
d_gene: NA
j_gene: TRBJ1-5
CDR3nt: TGTGCCAGCAGGGGCCGGTCCCCCTATCAGCCCCAGCATTTT
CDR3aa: CASRGRSPYQPQHF

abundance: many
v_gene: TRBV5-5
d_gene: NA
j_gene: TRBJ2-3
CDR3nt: TGTGCCAGCAGCCCGAGATCCTACAACACAGATACGCAGTATTTT
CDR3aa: CASSPRSYNTDTQYF

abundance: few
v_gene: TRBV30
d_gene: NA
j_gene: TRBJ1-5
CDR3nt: TGTGCCTGGAGCCGGGACCTCTATCGGCCCCAGCATTTT
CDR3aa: CAWSRDLYRPQHF

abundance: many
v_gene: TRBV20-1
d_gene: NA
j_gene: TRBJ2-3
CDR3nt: TGCAGTACCACTCCTAGCACAGATACGCAGTATTTT
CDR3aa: CSTTPSTDTQYF

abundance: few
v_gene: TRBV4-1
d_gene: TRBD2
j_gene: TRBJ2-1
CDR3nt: TGCGCCAGCAGCCAAGGAGCGGGAGAAGCCTACAATGAGCAGTTCTTC
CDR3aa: CASSQGAGEAYNEQFF

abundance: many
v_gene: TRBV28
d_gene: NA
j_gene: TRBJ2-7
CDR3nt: TGTGCCAGCAGCCCCAGGTTCTACGAGCAGTACTTC
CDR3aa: CASSPRFYEQYF

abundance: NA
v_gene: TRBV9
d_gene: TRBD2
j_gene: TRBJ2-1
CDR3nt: TGTGCCAGCAGCGTAGGTCCGGGGACTACGAACAATGAGCAGTTCTTC
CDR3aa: CASSVGPGTTNNEQFF

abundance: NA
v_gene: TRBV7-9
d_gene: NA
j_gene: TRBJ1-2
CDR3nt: TGTGCCAGCAGCTTAGTACGCAGGACACACTATGGCTACACCTTC
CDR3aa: CASSLVRRTHYGYTF

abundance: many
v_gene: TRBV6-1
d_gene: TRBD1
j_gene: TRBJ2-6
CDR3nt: TGTGCCACCAGGACAGGTGGGGCCAACGTCCTGACTTTC
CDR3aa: CATRTGGANVLTF

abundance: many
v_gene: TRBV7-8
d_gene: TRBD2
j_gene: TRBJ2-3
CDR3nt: TGTGCCAGCAGCGCATTCCCGGGACTAGCGGGAGAAGATACGCAGTATTTT
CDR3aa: CASSAFPGLAGEDTQYF

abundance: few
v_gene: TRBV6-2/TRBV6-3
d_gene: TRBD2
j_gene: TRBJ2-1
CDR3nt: TGTGCCAGTCGAGGGAGGACTAGCGGGAGGATCAATGAGCAGTTCTTC
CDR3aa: CASRGRTSGRINEQFF

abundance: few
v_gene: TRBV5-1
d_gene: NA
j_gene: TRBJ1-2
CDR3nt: TGCGCCAGCAGCGTTGAAGAAAGGAGTCAAGCTAACTATGGCTACACCTTC
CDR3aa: CASSVEERSQANYGYTF

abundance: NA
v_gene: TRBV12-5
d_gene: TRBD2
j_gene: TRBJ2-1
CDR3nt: TGTGCTAGTGGCCCGCCTTTACAGGGACTAGCATATGAGCAGTTCTTC
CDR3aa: CASGPPLQGLAYEQFF

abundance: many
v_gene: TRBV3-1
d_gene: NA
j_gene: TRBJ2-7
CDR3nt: TGTGCCAGCAGCCTATCCTTGGGACAGCAGTACTTC
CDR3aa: CASSLSLGQQYF

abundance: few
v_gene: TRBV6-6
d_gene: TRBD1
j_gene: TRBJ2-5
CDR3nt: TGTGCCAGCAGTTACTCCAACAGGGGAGACCAAGAGACCCAGTACTTC
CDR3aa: CASSYSNRGDQETQYF

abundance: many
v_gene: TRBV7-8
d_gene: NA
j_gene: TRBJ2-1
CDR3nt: TGTGCCAGCAGCCACCCATACCTAGAGGGGGACTACAATGAGCAGTTCTTC
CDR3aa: CASSHPYLEGDYNEQFF

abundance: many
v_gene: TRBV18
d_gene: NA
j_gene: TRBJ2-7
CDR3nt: TGTGCCAGCTCAGAGGGGACATCGGCAGGGTACGAGCAGTACTTC
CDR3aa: CASSEGTSAGYEQYF

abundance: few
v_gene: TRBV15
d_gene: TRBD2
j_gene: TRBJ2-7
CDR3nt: TGTGCCACCAGCAGAGAAAGGACTAGCGGGGTCTACGAGCAGTACTTC
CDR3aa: CATSRERTSGVYEQYF

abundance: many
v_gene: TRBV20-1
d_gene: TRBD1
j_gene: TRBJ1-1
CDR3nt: TGCAGTGCAGCACAGGGGAGGACTGAAGCTTTCTTT
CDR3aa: CSAAQGRTEAFF

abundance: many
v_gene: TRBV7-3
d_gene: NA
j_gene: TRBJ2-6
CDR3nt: TGTGCCAGCAGCTTAGGCCTCTCTGGGGCCAACGTCCTGACTTTC
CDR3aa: CASSLGLSGANVLTF

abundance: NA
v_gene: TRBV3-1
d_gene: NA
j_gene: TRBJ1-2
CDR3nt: TGTGCCAGCAGCCAAGAGTGGCAGGGAGGTGTCTATGGCTACACCTTC
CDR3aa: CASSQEWQGGVYGYTF

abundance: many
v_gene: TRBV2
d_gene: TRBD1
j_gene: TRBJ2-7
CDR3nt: TGTGCCAGCGTTACCGGGACAGGGCACTCCTACGAGCAGTACTTC
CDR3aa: CASVTGTGHSYEQYF

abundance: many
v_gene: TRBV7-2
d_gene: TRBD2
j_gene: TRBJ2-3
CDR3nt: TGTGCCAGCAGCTCGAGCGGGAGGGGAGCAGATACGCAGTATTTT
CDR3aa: CASSSSGRGADTQYF

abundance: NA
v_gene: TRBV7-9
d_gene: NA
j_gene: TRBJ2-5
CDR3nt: TGTGCCAGCAGCTCCCTATCGTACCTGAATGAGCAGTACTTC
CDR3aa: CASSSLSYLNEQYF

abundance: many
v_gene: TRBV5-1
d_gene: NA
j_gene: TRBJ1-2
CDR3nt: TGTGCCAGCAGCTTAGCGCCAGGGAATGGCTACACCTTC
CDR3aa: CASSLAPGNGYTF

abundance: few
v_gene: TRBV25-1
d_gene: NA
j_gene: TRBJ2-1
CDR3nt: TGTGCCAGCAGCGACAGGACGCACCCCTACAATGAGCAGTTCTTC
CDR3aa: CASSDRTHPYNEQFF

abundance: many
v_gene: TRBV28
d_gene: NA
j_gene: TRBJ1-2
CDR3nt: TGTGCCAGCAGCCAAGGACAGACCTATGGCTACACCTTC
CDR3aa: CASSQGQTYGYTF

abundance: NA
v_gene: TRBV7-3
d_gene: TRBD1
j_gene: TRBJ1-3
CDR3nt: TGTGCCAGCAGCCCCCAGGGACAGGACCACTCTGGAAACACCATATATTTT
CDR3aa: CASSPQGQDHSGNTIYF

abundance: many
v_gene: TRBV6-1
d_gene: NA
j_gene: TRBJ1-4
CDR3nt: TGTGCCAGCAGTCCGGGACGGTCTAATGAAAAACTGTTTTTT
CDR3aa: CASSPGRSNEKLFF

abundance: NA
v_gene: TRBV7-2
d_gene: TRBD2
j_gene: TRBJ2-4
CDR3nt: TGTGCCAGCAGCTTCATCCTAGCGGGAGGGCGGGCCAAAAACATTCAGTACTTC
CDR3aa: CASSFILAGGRAKNIQYF

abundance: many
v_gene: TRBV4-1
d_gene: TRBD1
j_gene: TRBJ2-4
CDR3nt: TGCGCCAGCAGCGCTTTCGGGACAGTAGGAAACATTCAGTACTTC
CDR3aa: CASSAFGTVGNIQYF

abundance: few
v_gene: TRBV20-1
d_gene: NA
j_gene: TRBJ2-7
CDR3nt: TGCAGTGCAAGAACCACTTCAGGGGCGTTCCTCTACGAGCAGTACTTC
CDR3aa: CSARTTSGAFLYEQYF

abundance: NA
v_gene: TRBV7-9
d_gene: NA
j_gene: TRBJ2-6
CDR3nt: TGTGCCAGCAGTCCATTGATCCTTTCTGGGGCCAACGTCCTGACTTTC
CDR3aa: CASSPLILSGANVLTF

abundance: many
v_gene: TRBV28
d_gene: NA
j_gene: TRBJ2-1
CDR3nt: TGTGCCAGCAGTTTCATTCGCGACTCCTACAATGAGCAGTTCTTC
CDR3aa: CASSFIRDSYNEQFF

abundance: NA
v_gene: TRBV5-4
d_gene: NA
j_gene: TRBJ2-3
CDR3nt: TGTGCCAGCAGCTCACCTAGCGTTGAGACAGATACGCAGTATTTT
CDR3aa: CASSSPSVETDTQYF

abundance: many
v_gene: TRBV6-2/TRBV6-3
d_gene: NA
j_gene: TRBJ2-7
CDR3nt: TGTGCCAGCAGTTACGTGTCGGTCTACTCCTACGAGCAGTACTTC
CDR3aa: CASSYVSVYSYEQYF

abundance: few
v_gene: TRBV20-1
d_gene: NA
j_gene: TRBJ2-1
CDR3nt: TGCAGTGCTAGCGGGGATTACAATGAGCAGTTCTTC
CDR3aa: CSASGDYNEQFF